This TCR beta chain was obtained from a study of blood T cells in healthy people across ages. The germline CDR1 and CDR2 sequences are SGHRS and YFSETQ. The CDR3 contains 16 residues. Trimming took 4 bases from V and 0 from J; bases not matched to a gene: 8. The authors ran a second PCR of about 7 to 11 cycles using a sample-barcoded 5' primer and a J-beta primer mix. With 12 random nucleotides, a template-switch adaptor tagged each individual cDNA molecule. TCRdb reanalysed the 5' RACE reads using MiXCR and keeps one entry per CDR3 protein. The sample has over 600,000 distinct CDR3 sequences; around 43% are singletons. As for this clonotype: Its target is not known.

Notes on the study in general: With donor CMV status unknown, expanded clonotype changes were possibly confounded. Those diversity estimates obtained from one million T cells were thought to be underestimates. Long-lived donors had more naive CD4+ cells and higher diversity than aged donors.

The rearrangement uses TRBV5-1 and TRBJ2-3; 7 bases match TRBD2. The origin of this receptor is a man at least 80 years old in good health. The sequenced material came from blood. The CDR3 coding sequence is TGCGCCAGCAGCACACAAGCGGGGCGTAGCACAGATACGCAGTATTTT. Translating it yields CASSTQAGRSTDTQYF.